The 3 T cell receptor beta chains below were found in one sample sequenced in a study of metastatic and nonmetastatic thyroid tumors. Nobody among the patients had been given any treatment before thyroid surgery. TCRdb reassembled clones from the PCR reads with MiXCR. The sample has 20,000 to 25,000 clones, less than 20% seen once. Sequencing was done on a sample of blood. These receptor sequences come from a female donor with papillary thyroid cancer or a benign thyroid nodule (not recorded which). Some clones in this sample may be carry-over from other donors' samples.

This clone was detected many times. J is TRBJ1-5 and V is TRBV5-1; the match to TRBD1 covers 9 bases. Germline CDR1 reads SGHRS; CDR2 reads YFSETQ. The V gene end was trimmed by 4 bases and the J gene end by 5 bases; junction bases not matched to a gene: 4. The CDR3 is 14 residues long. CDR3 residues: CASSPGTGYQPQHF. CDR3 in DNA: TGCGCCAGCAGCCCCGGGACAGGGTATCAGCCCCAGCATTTT.

CDR3: CASSSEAGRQYF. In nucleotides, the CDR3 is TGTGCCAGCAGTTCCGAAGCGGGGCGCCAGTATTTT. The chain recombines TRBV6-2 or TRBV6-3 with TRBJ2-3; 7 bases fit TRBD2. Germline loops: CDR1 MNHEY, CDR2 SVGEGT. V trimming: 4 bases; J trimming: 12 bases; junction bases outside the gene matches: 7. The CDR3 totals 12 residues.

In its sample, this clone was seen once. This chain connects TRBV3-1 to TRBJ2-5; 13 nucleotides line up with TRBD2. The J call may be mistaken, given a closer DNA end match to TRBJ2-1. CDR3 length equals 21 residues. Germline CDR1 and CDR2: LGHDT and YNNKEL (reference sequence). This CDR3 reads CASSPLGLAGVSHTPYNEQFF. Written as DNA, the CDR3 is TGTGCCAGCAGCCCCCTCGGACTAGCGGGAGTCTCGCACACCCCATACAATGAGCAGTTCTTC.